Detailed here is one T cell receptor beta chain. Unmatched junction bases numbered 9, after V lost 0 bases and J lost 0 bases. This CDR3 is built from 18 residues. The germline CDR1 and CDR2 sequences are LGHDT and YNNKEL (reference sequence). The data belong to a study of blood T cell repertoires in COVID-19. The overall study: Acute and convalescent COVID-19 specimens originated in the United States, Italy and Spain.

Original processing notes: Reference gene primer amplification yielded estimated nucleated cell counts. Method: immunoSEQ multiplex PCR; TCRdb's copy keeps in-frame clones and lacks some. That table supplies the V and J calls and clone size; D and trimming were determined from the DNA. The table has tens of thousands of clones, approximately 88% seen once. The TCR sequence derives from a man in his 60s with acute or convalescent COVID-19. The specimen sequenced was peripheral blood. The chain links TRBV3-1 (or the pseudogene TRBV3-2) to TRBJ2-5; 8 bases agree with TRBD2. In DNA, the CDR3 is TGTGCCAGCAGCCAAGATTGGGGGGTGCGGGGGGACCAAGAGACCCAGTACTTC. Protein: CASSQDWGVRGDQETQYF.